This is a list of T cell receptor beta chains from one sample in a study of cytomegalovirus exposure and HLA in healthy donors. Assay used: immunoSEQ multiplex PCR; TCRdb lists only in-frame clones, some missing. The profile shows fewer than 55,000 clones, around 67% of them singletons. The sequenced sample was PBMCs. The source of these receptors is a woman between 50 and 59 years old in good health and CMV-seropositive. CDR3s include the opening cysteine and the closing phenylalanine or tryptophan. Each record gives: J gene, D gene, clone size, V gene, CDR3 DNA, CDR3 protein. D genes are given only for firm matches. A clone size is listed for some rows: how often the clone was seen (once, few, many), or a class if it is expanded.

J gene: TRBJ2-7
D gene: .
clone size: .
V gene: TRBV7-9
CDR3 DNA: TGTTCCAGCAGCGGAGGCCCCTACGAGCAGTACTTC
CDR3 protein: CSSSGGPYEQYF

J gene: TRBJ2-5
D gene: TRBD2
clone size: .
V gene: TRBV9
CDR3 DNA: TGTGCCAGCAACCACCTCCCTAGCGGGAGGGCCCCTTGGGAGACCCAGTACTTC
CDR3 protein: CASNHLPSGRAPWETQYF

J gene: TRBJ2-1
D gene: .
clone size: .
V gene: TRBV9
CDR3 DNA: TGTGCCAGCAGCGTTCAGGATCTTATGACGGATGAGCAGTTCTTC
CDR3 protein: CASSVQDLMTDEQFF

J gene: TRBJ2-5
D gene: TRBD2
clone size: .
V gene: TRBV10-3
CDR3 DNA: TGTGCCATCAGTGAGGCGGGAGAGAGGGAGACCCAGTACTTC
CDR3 protein: CAISEAGERETQYF

J gene: TRBJ1-2
D gene: .
clone size: .
V gene: TRBV4-2
CDR3 DNA: TGTGCCAGCAGCCAATCCAAGACAGAAAACTATGGCTACACCTTC
CDR3 protein: CASSQSKTENYGYTF

J gene: TRBJ2-5
D gene: .
clone size: .
V gene: TRBV7-9
CDR3 DNA: TGTGCCAGCAGCTCCGGGGGGCTTCAAGTTTACCAAGAGACCCAGTACTTC
CDR3 protein: CASSSGGLQVYQETQYF

J gene: TRBJ1-6
D gene: TRBD1
clone size: .
V gene: TRBV19
CDR3 DNA: TGTGCCAGTAGGGACAGGGTCGAGTCCTATAATTCACCCCTCCACTTT
CDR3 protein: CASRDRVESYNSPLHF

J gene: TRBJ2-5
D gene: TRBD2
clone size: few
V gene: TRBV9
CDR3 DNA: TGTGCCAGCAGCCTTAGCGGGGGATTACAAGAGACCCAGTACTTC
CDR3 protein: CASSLSGGLQETQYF

J gene: TRBJ2-5
D gene: TRBD2
clone size: once
V gene: TRBV5-6
CDR3 DNA: TGTGCCAGCAGCTTGCTTAGCGGGAGGGCCCGGCTGCAAGAGACCCAGTACTTC
CDR3 protein: CASSLLSGRARLQETQYF

J gene: TRBJ1-1
D gene: TRBD1
clone size: .
V gene: TRBV27
CDR3 DNA: TGTGCCAGCAGTCCCCTCCGGGACAGGGGGCAAGCTTTCTTT
CDR3 protein: CASSPLRDRGQAFF

J gene: TRBJ2-3
D gene: TRBD2
clone size: once
V gene: TRBV6-5
CDR3 DNA: TGTGCCAGCAGTACACGACTAGCGGGTACAGATACGCAGTATTTT
CDR3 protein: CASSTRLAGTDTQYF